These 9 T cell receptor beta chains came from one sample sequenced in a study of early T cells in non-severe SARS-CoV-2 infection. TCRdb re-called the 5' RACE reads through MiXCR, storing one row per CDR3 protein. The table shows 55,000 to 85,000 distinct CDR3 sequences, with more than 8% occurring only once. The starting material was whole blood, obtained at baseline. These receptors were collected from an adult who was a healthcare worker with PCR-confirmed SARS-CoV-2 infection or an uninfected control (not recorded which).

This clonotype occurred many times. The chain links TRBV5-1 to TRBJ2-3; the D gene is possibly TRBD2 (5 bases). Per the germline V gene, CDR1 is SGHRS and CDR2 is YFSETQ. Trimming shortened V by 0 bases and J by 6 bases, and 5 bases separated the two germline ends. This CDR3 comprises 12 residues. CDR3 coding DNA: TGCGCCAGCAGCTTGGAGCGGGATACGCAGTATTTT. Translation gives CASSLERDTQYF. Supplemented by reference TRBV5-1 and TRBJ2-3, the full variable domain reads KAGVTQTPRYLIKTRGQQVTLSCSPISGHRSVSWYQQTPGQGLQFLFEYFSETQRNKGNFPGRFSGRQFSNSRSEMNVSTLELGDSALYLCASSLERDTQYFGPGTRLTVL.

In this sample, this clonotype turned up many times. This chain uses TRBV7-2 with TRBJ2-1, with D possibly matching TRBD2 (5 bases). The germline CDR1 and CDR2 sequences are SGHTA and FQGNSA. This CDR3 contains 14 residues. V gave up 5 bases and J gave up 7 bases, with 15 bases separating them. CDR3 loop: CASSPEGPPNEQFF. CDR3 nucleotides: TGTGCCAGCAGCCCCGAGGGTCCGCCTAATGAGCAGTTCTTC.

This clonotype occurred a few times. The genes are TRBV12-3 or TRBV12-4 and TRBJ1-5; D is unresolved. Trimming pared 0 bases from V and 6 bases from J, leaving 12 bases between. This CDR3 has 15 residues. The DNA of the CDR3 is TGTGCCAGCAGTTTAGCACATCCCAAAGTTCAGCCCCAGCATTTT. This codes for CASSLAHPKVQPQHF.

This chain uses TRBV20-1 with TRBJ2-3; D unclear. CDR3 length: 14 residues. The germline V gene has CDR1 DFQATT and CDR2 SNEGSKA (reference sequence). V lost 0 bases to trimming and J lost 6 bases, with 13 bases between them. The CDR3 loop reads CSARDRSPRDTQYF. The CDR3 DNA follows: TGCAGTGCTAGAGATCGGAGTCCCCGGGATACGCAGTATTTT.

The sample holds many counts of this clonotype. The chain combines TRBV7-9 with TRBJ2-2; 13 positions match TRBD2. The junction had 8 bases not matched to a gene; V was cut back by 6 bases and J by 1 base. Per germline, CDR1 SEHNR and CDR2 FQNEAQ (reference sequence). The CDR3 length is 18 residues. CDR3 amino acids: CASRPGLAGVKNTGELFF. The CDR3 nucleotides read TGTGCCAGCAGGCCAGGACTAGCGGGAGTGAAGAACACCGGGGAGCTGTTTTTT.

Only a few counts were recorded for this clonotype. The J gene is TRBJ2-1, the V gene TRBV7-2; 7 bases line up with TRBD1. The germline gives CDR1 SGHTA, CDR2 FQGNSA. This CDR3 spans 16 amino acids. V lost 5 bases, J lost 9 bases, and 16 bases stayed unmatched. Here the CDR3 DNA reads TGTGCCAGCAGCCCCATTGGTACAGGGGCAAGGGGTGAGCAGTTCTTC. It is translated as CASSPIGTGARGEQFF.

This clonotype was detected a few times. The DNA of the CDR3 is TGCAGTGCTAGGACAGGGCTTGCTGGGGCCAACGTCCTGACTTTC. Translation gives CSARTGLAGANVLTF. The chain links TRBV20-1 to TRBJ2-6, with 7 bases identical to TRBD1. The germline gives CDR1 DFQATT, CDR2 SNEGSKA (reference sequence). The CDR3 sequence is 15 residues long. Trimming took 3 bases from V and 2 from J; bases not matched to a gene: 4.

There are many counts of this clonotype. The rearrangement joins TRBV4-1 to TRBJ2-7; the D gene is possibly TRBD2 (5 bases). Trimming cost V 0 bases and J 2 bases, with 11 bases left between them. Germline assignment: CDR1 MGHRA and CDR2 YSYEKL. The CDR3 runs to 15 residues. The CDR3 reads CASSQEASGPYEQYF. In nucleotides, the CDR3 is TGCGCCAGCAGCCAAGAGGCCAGCGGCCCCTACGAGCAGTACTTC.

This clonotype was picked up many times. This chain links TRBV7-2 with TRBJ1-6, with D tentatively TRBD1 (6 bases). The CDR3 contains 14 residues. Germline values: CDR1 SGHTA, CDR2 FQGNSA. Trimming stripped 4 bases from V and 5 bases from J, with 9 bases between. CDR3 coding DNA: TGTGCCAGCAGCTCGTGGACAGATAATTCACCCCTCCACTTT. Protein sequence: CASSSWTDNSPLHF.